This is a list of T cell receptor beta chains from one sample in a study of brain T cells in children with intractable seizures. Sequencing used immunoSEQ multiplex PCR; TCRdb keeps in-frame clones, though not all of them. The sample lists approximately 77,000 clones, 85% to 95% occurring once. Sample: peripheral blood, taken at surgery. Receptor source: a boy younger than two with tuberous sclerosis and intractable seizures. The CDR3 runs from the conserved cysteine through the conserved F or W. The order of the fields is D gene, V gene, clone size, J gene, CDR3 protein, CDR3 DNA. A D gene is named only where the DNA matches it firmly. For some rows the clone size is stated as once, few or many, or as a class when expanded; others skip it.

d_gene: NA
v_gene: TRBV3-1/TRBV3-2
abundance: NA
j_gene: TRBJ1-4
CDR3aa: CASSPGEVVEKLFF
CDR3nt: TGTGCCAGCAGCCCCGGGGAGGTAGTCGAAAAACTGTTTTTT

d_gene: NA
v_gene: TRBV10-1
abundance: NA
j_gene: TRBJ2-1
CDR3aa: CASSESPNLGGQFF
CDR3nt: TGCGCCAGCAGTGAGTCGCCGAATCTCGGGGGGCAGTTCTTC

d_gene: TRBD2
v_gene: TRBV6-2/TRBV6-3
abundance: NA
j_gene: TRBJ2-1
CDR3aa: CASSSRGSGRDEQFF
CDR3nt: TGTGCCAGCAGCTCCCGGGGTAGCGGGAGGGATGAGCAGTTCTTC

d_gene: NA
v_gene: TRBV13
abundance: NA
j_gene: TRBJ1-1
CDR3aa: CASSNRPAGTNTEAFF
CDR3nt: TGTGCCAGCAGCAACCGCCCGGCAGGGACGAACACTGAAGCTTTCTTT

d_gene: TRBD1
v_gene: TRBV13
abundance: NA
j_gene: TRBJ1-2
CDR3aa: CASSLGDRGGGFNGYTF
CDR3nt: TGTGCCAGCAGCCTAGGGGACAGGGGGGGTGGATTCAATGGCTACACCTTC

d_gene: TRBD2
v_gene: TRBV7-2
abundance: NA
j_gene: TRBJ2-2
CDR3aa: CASRLAGYAGELFF
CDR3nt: TGTGCCAGCAGGCTAGCGGGGTATGCCGGGGAGCTGTTTTTT

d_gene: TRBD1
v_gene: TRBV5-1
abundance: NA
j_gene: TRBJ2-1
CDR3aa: CASSWTGGNEQFF
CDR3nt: TGCGCCAGCAGCTGGACAGGGGGCAATGAGCAGTTCTTC

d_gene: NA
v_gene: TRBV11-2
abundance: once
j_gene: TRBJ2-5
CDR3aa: CASSSRTDKETQYF
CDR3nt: TGTGCCAGCAGCTCCCGGACGGACAAAGAGACCCAGTACTTC

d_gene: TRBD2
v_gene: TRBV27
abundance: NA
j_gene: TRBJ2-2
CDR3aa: CASSSRTSGGNTGELFF
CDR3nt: TGTGCCAGCAGCTCCCGGACTAGCGGGGGGAACACCGGGGAGCTGTTTTTT

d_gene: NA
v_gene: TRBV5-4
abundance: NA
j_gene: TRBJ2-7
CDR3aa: CASSLWPGTSYEQYF
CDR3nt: TGTGCCAGCAGCTTGTGGCCAGGGACGTCCTACGAGCAGTACTTC

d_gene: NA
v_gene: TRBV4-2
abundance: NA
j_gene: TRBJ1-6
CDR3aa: CASSPGQGNSPLHF
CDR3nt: TGTGCCAGCAGCCCCGGGCAGGGAAATTCACCCCTCCACTTT

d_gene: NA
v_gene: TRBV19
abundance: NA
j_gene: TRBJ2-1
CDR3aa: CASSIVGDKNYNEQFF
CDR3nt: TGTGCCAGTAGTATAGTTGGAGATAAAAACTACAATGAGCAGTTCTTC

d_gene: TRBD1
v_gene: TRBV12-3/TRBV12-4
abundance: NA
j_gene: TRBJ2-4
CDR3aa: CASSPTGENIQYF
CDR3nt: TGTGCCAGCAGTCCTACAGGGGAAAACATTCAGTACTTC

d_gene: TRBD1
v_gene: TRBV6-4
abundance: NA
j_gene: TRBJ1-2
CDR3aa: CASSLETGSDGYTF
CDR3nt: TGTGCCAGCAGCCTCGAGACAGGGTCGGATGGCTACACCTTC

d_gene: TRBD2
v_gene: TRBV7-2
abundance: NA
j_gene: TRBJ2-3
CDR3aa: CASSLAGGTDTQYF
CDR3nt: TGTGCCAGCAGCCTAGCGGGGGGCACAGATACGCAGTATTTT

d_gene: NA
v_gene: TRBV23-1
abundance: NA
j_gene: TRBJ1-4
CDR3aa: CASSLADSRNEKLFF
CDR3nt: TGCGCCAGCAGTCTCGCGGACAGTCGAAATGAAAAACTGTTTTTT

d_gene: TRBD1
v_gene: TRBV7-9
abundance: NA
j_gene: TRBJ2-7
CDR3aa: CASSFSGTGGREQYF
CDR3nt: TGTGCCAGCAGCTTTTCCGGGACAGGGGGTCGCGAGCAGTACTTC

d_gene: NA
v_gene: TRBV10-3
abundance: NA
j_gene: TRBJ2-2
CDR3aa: CAIGKNQGDTGELFF
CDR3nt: TGTGCAATCGGTAAAAACCAGGGAGACACCGGGGAGCTGTTTTTT

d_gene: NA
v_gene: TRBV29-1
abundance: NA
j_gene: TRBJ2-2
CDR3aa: CSVVGPRGPGELFF
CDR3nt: TGCAGCGTTGTGGGCCCGCGGGGTCCCGGGGAGCTGTTTTTT

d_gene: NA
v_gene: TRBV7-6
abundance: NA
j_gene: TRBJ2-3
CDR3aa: CASSARDSPLSTDTQYF
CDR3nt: TGTGCCAGCAGCGCCCGGGACTCTCCTCTTAGCACAGATACGCAGTATTTT

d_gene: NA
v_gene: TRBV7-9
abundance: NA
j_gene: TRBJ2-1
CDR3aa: CASSLASRGGSYNEQFF
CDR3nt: TGTGCCAGCAGCTTAGCGTCTCGCGGCGGCTCCTACAATGAGCAGTTCTTC

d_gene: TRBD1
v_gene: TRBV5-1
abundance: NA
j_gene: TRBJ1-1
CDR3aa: CASSSRQGMNTEAFF
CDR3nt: TGCGCCAGCAGCTCAAGACAGGGCATGAACACTGAAGCTTTCTTT

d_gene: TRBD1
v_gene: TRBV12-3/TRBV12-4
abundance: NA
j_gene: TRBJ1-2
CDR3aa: CASSTGENGYTF
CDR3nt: TGTGCCAGCAGCACAGGGGAGAATGGCTACACCTTC

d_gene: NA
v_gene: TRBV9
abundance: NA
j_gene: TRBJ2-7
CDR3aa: CASSDGGSYEQYF
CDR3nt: TGTGCCAGCAGCGACGGGGGCTCCTACGAGCAGTACTTC

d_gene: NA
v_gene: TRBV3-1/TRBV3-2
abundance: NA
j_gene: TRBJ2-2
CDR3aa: CASSLAGQNTGELFF
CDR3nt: TGTGCCAGCAGCCTCGCCGGACAGAACACCGGGGAGCTGTTTTTT

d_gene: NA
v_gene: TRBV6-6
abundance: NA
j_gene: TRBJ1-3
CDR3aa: CASSRDSSSGNTIYF
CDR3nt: TGTGCCTCATCGAGGGACTCCAGCTCTGGAAACACCATATATTTT

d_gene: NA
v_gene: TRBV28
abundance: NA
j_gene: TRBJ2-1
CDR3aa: CASSLVAVIRGDEQFF
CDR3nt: TGTGCCAGCAGTTTAGTCGCGGTAATTCGAGGCGATGAGCAGTTCTTC

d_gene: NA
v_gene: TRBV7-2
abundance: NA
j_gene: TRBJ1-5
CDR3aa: CASSLRGGQDQPQHF
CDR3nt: TGTGCCAGCAGCTTACGAGGGGGGCAGGATCAGCCCCAGCATTTT

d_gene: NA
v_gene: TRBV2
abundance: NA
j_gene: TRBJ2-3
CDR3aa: CASSEALRGRTQYF
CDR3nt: TGTGCCAGCAGTGAAGCGCTTCGGGGGCGTACGCAGTATTTT

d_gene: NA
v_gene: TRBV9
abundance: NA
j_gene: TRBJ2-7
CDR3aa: CASSGRDHYEQYF
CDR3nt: TGTGCCAGCAGCGGACGGGACCACTACGAGCAGTACTTC

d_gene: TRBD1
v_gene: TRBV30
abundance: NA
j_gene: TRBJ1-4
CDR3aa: CAWSSPGQGGEKLFF
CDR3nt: TGTGCCTGGAGTTCCCCGGGACAGGGTGGGGAAAAACTGTTTTTT

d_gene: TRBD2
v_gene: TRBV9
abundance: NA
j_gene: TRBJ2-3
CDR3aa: CASSVGLAGGLRDTQYF
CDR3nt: TGTGCCAGCAGCGTAGGGCTAGCGGGAGGATTGAGAGATACGCAGTATTTT

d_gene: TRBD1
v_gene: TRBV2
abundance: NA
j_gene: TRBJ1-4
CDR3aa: CASKPGQGAFTNEKLFF
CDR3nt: TGTGCCAGCAAACCGGGACAGGGGGCGTTCACTAATGAAAAACTGTTTTTT

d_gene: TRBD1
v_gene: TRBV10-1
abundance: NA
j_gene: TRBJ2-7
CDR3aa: CASSERKTGGYEQYF
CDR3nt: TGCGCCAGCAGTGAGCGAAAGACAGGGGGGTACGAGCAGTACTTC

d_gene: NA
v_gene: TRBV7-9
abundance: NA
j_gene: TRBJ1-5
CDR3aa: CASSLSPDSYQHF
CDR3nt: TGTGCCAGCAGCTTATCCCCGGACAGTTACCAGCATTTT

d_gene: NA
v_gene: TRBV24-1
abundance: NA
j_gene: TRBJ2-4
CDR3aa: CATSELRGSNLAKNIQYF
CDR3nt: TGTGCCACCAGTGAGCTCCGGGGCTCAAATCTAGCCAAAAACATTCAGTACTTC

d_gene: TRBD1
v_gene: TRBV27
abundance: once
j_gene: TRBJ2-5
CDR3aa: CASSSRATGGLEETQYF
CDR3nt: TGTGCCAGCAGTTCCAGGGCGACAGGGGGCTTAGAAGAGACCCAGTACTTC

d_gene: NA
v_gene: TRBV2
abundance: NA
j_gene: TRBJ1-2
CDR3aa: CASRSGVRANYGYTF
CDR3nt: TGTGCCAGCAGATCGGGGGTTCGAGCTAACTATGGCTACACCTTC

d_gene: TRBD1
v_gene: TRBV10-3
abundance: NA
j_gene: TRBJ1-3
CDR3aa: CAISRDSPGNTIYF
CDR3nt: TGTGCCATCAGTCGGGACAGCCCAGGAAACACCATATATTTT

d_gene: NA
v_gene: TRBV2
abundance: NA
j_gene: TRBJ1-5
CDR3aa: CASRGASNQPQHF
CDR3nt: TGTGCCAGCAGAGGAGCCAGCAATCAGCCCCAGCATTTT

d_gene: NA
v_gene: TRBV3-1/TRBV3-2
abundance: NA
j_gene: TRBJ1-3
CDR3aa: CASSQDLGPSSGNTIYF
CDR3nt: TGTGCCAGCAGCCAAGATTTAGGACCGAGCTCTGGAAACACCATATATTTT

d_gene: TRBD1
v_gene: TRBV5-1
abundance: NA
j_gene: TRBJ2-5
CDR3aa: CASSSGPGQGGETQYF
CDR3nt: TGCGCCAGCAGCTCTGGCCCGGGACAGGGAGGTGAGACCCAGTACTTC

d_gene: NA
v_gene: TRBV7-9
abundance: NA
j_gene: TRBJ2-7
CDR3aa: CASSLTGHLAYEQYF
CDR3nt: TGTGCCAGCAGCTTGACCGGCCACCTAGCCTACGAGCAGTACTTC

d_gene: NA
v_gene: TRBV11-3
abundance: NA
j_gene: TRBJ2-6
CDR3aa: CASSLGGYSGANVLTF
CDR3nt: TGTGCCAGCAGCTTAGGGGGGTACTCTGGGGCCAACGTCCTGACTTTC